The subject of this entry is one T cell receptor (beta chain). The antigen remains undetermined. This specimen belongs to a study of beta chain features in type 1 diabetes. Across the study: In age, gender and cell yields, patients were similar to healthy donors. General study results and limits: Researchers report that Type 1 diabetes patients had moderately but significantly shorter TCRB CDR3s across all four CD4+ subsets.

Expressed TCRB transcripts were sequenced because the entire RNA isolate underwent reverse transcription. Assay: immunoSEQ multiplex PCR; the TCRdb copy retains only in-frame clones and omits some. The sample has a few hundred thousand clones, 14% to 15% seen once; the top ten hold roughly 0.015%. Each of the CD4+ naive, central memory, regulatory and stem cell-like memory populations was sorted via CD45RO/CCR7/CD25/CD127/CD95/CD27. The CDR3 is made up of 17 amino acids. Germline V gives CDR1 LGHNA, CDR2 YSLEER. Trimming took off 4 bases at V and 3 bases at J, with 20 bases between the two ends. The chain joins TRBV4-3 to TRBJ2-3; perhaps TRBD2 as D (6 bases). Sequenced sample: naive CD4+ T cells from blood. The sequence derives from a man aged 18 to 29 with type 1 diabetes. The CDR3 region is CASSPRAGQGLTDTQYF. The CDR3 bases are TGCGCCAGCAGCCCCCGGGCGGGGCAGGGTCTGACAGATACGCAGTATTTT.